This T cell receptor (beta chain) was observed in a study of blood T cell repertoires in COVID-19. This clone came up once. Trimming removed 4 bases from V and 3 bases from J, with 3 bases in between. CDR1 is SEHNR, CDR2 FQNEAQ, per germline (reference sequence). This CDR3 is built from 12 residues. Original processing notes: By means of reference gene primer amplification, nucleated cell counts were estimated. Assay: immunoSEQ multiplex PCR; the TCRdb copy retains only in-frame clones and omits some. D and trimming come from the DNA, and the V and J calls and clone size come from that table. The top ten hold 8.5% of the sample, which has 55,000 to 75,000 clones, 91% seen once.

The sample consisted of peripheral blood. The V call is TRBV7-9, the J call TRBJ1-4; D remains ambiguous. The clonotype originates from a human donor in a cohort sampled during active COVID-19. The CDR3 nucleotides are TGTGCCAGCAGCTCATCTAATGAAAAACTGTTTTTT. It encodes CASSSSNEKLFF.